This record looks at one T cell receptor beta chain sequence and its context. Its antigen is undetermined. With 60 Vbeta and 13 Jbeta primers, the PCR was carried out. The protocol was immunoSEQ multiplex PCR, while the TCRdb copy is restricted to in-frame clones and leaves out a portion. The sample carries approximately 160,000 clones, 70% to 90% recorded once. This CDR3 is built from 11 residues. Looked up from germline, CDR1 is MNHNS and CDR2 is SASEGT. V was clipped by 11 bases and J by 4 bases, with 9 bases between them. This entry is derived from a study of cytomegalovirus exposure and HLA in healthy donors. Study findings and constraints: Later analysis suggested most CMV-associated TCR beta chains were HLA-restricted.

The source is a girl aged 10 to 17 in good health and CMV-seropositive. Sequencing used PBMCs. The chain couples TRBV6-1 to TRBJ1-3, with D possibly TRBD1 on 6 matching bases. The CDR3 spells CAGGAGNTIYF. CDR3 in DNA: TGTGCCGGGGGGGCGGGAAACACCATATATTTT.